The clone carrying this T cell receptor (beta chain) came up a few times. The antigen remains undetermined. These data belong to a study of CD8+ T cells in alopecia areata. Whole-study context: Oral tofacitinib, 5 to 10 mg twice daily, was given in an open-label trial.

Stated treatment: oral pan-JAK inhibitor, 5-10 mg twice daily. The CDR3 spans 16 residues. Germline CDR1 and CDR2: MNHNS and SASEGT. The J segment lost 3 bases and the V segment lost 2 bases, leaving 7 bases of the junction unmatched. Whole-study results and caveats: Tofacitinib did not eliminate many expanded lesional clones from scalp or blood. Tofacitinib yielded significantly lower scalp clonality and fewer expanded CD8+ clones among the top 100.

Reverse transcription of extracted RNA yielded cDNA, which provided the sequencing template. The table came from immunoSEQ multiplex PCR; TCRdb's copy has only in-frame clones and leaves some out. The table shows about 160,000 clones, with 65% occurring only once. The TCR comes from a human donor with alopecia areata. This sequence joins TRBV6-1 and TRBJ2-1; TRBD2 aligns across 7 bases. The material was CD4+ T cells sorted from blood, obtained at week 4, from a patient treated with tofacitinib. The CDR3 region has the DNA TGTGCCAGCAGTGAATTTCCTAGCGGACACTACAATGAGCAGTTCTTC. Protein product: CASSEFPSGHYNEQFF.